This TCR beta chain was retrieved from a study of T cells in Graves' hyperthyroidism and ophthalmopathy. The CDR3 consists of 14 residues. CDR1 LGHDT and CDR2 YNNKEL come from the germline V gene (reference sequence). Trimming removed 0 bases from V and 6 bases from J, with 11 bases in between. The CDR3 regions of TCR beta were amplified from RNA transcripts. The HTBI primer set drove a first-round RT-PCR of the TCR CDR3. TCRdb redid the calling of the multiplex PCR reads with MiXCR, one entry per CDR3 protein. Among 550,000 to 700,000 distinct CDR3 sequences listed, roughly 14% were seen once. Among ophthalmopathy patients, the Clinical Activity Score reached at least 3, the NOSPECS grade reached at least 4, and duration remained under 3 months. With respect to this clonotype: The antigen remains unidentified.

Regarding the study as a whole: Also found in blood were most expanded thyroid clonotypes above 0.001.

Material for sequencing was blood. The chain joins TRBV3-1 to TRBJ1-1; D gene unclear. This sequence originates from a woman aged 40 to 55 with Graves' ophthalmopathy. The CDR3 DNA is TGTGCCAGCAGCCAAGATCACCGTCCAGCTGAAGCTTTCTTT. Translated: CASSQDHRPAEAFF.